This TCR beta chain was captured in a study of blood T cells in healthy people across ages. Study-level background: Per every two T cells, about one barcoded beta molecule was captured by template switching.

The authors ran a second PCR of 7 to 11 cycles using a sample-barcoded 5' primer and a J-beta primer mix. TCRdb called the 5' RACE reads again in MiXCR, with one record for every CDR3 protein. This table holds more than 900,000 distinct CDR3 sequences, about 27% found once. This clonotype was detected only a few times. What it binds is not known. Germline V gene data show CDR1 as SGHTA and CDR2 as FQGNSA. The length of the CDR3 is 14 residues. Trimming removed 3 bases at V and 3 bases at J, with 11 bases between. Points from the study as a whole: Whereas aged donors had fewer naive CD4+ cells, long-lived donors had more of them and higher diversity. Any changes in expanded clonotypes were possibly confounded, as donor CMV status remained unknown.

These data were also reused for a study on T cells of mothers and their children.

The rearrangement joins TRBV7-2 to TRBJ1-2; perhaps TRBD1 as D (6 bases). The specimen sequenced was blood. This receptor was obtained from a woman between 35 and 50 years old in good health. The DNA for the CDR3 is TGTGCCAGCAGCTTGCTGGGGGCCTACTATGGCTACACCTTC. Encoded protein: CASSLLGAYYGYTF.